Reported below is one T cell receptor (beta chain). The entry originates in a study of blood T cells in healthy people across ages. PCR was performed a second time for about 7 to 12 cycles using a sample-barcoded 5' primer and a J-beta primer mix. Every sample gave at least 2.5 million paired-end reads containing CDR3. TCRdb reprocessed the 5' RACE reads via MiXCR and lists one record per CDR3 protein. The sample has around 900,000 distinct CDR3 sequences, 29% seen once; the top ten hold around 16%. Samples each yielded at least 5.5 micrograms of total RNA. The sample was blood. The receptor was isolated from a woman aged 80 or over in good health.

This CDR3 reads CATSDGFSDQPQHF. The CDR3 nucleotides read TGTGCCACCAGTGATGGGTTTTCAGATCAGCCCCAGCATTTT. The rearrangement uses TRBV24-1 and TRBJ1-5; D call uncertain. The CDR3 sequence is 14 residues long. CDR1 and CDR2 (germline): KGHDR, SFDVKD. The V end lost 3 bases, the J end lost 5 bases, and 10 bases lay between the germline ends.